These 21 T cell receptor beta chains share one sample of origin, sequenced in a study of T cells in women clearing cervical HPV infection. Here immunoSEQ multiplex PCR was the method, and the copy in TCRdb shows in-frame clones only, minus some. This table lists approximately 30,000 clones. The sequenced material came from blood buffy coat. These receptors were obtained from a woman between 18 and 75 years old with a cervical HPV16 infection that either progressed to CIN3+ or cleared (not recorded which).

Remarks on this clone: The read ends 3 residues before the CDR3 terminus; that terminus is restored from the germline J gene. This chain joins TRBV7-8 and TRBJ2-2, with 8 bases identical to TRBD1. Germline assignment: CDR1 SGHVS and CDR2 FQNEAQ. CDR3 size: 15 residues. The CDR3 DNA, read in part, is TGTGCCAGCAGCTTAGGGACAGGGTTGAGTTCACCG. Encoded protein: CASSLGTGLSSP. In full, the CDR3 reads CASSLGTGLSSPLFF.

For this clone: The read stops 3 residues short of the end of the CDR3; the missing end is completed from the germline J gene. The genes are TRBV5-1 and TRBJ2-4, with 8 bases identical to TRBD2. Germline V lookup: CDR1 SGHRS, CDR2 YFSETQ. The CDR3 consists of 14 residues. The CDR3 bases that were read are TGCGCCAGCAGCTTCGGGGGGGGACAAGAGACT. Residues: CASSFGGGQET. The whole CDR3 sequence reads CASSFGGGQETQYF.

With regard to this clone: The sequenced fragment ends 3 residues before the CDR3 boundary, so the rest is inferred from the germline J gene. This chain connects TRBV4-1 to TRBJ2-7, with no clear D. Germline V lookup: CDR1 MGHRA, CDR2 YSYEKL. V dropped 1 base and J dropped 2 bases, with 9 bases sitting between them. The CDR3 has 14 amino acids. CDR3 DNA (partial): TGCGCCAGCAGCCAAGGACTTCAAACCTACGAG. This codes for CASSQGLQTYE. The entire CDR3 sequence reads CASSQGLQTYEQYF.

Details on this clone: The DNA ends 3 residues before the CDR3 does, and the rest of the CDR3 is filled in from the germline J gene. The V call is TRBV2, the J call TRBJ1-2; the match to TRBD1 covers 7 bases. CDR1 and CDR2 from the germline V gene are SNHLY and FYNNEI. The CDR3 has 12 residues. CDR3 protein: CASKADREGYTF. The part of the CDR3 DNA that was read is TGTGCCAGCAAGGCCGACAGGGAAGGC.

As for this clone: The read halts 3 residues ahead of the CDR3 end, with the missing end drawn from the germline J gene. This specimen includes other DNA sequences encoding the same CDR3. The chain links TRBV18 to TRBJ1-2; perhaps TRBD1 as D (5 bases). The germline CDR1 and CDR2 sequences are KGHSH and LQKENI. The CDR3 contains 13 residues. Incomplete CDR3 DNA: TGTGCCAGCTCACCGGGACTAGCGGACGAC. It codes for CASSPGLADD. In full, the CDR3 reads CASSPGLADDYTF.

With regard to this clone: The read ends 3 residues shy of where the CDR3 ends; the end is completed using the germline J gene. The chain recombines TRBV10-2 with TRBJ2-7; maybe TRBD1 (6 bases). CDR1 is WSHSY, CDR2 SAAADI, per germline. The CDR3 loop spans 13 amino acids. The V and J ends lost 9 bases and 0 bases respectively, with 12 bases between them. The CDR3: CASQGRSSYEQYF. The sequenced CDR3 bases are TGCGCCAGTCAGGGGCGAAGCTCCTACGAG.

Concerning this clone itself: The CDR3 end lies 3 residues beyond the end of the read and is filled in from the germline J gene. The chain is built from TRBV7-2 and TRBJ2-4; 8 nucleotides align to TRBD1. Per the germline V gene, CDR1 is SGHTA and CDR2 is FQGNSA. The CDR3 length is 15 residues. The sequenced CDR3 bases are TGTGCCAGCAGCACCCACAGGGGCAGTGACAGGGGT. Its protein product is CASSTHRGSDRG. The whole CDR3 protein is CASSTHRGSDRGQYF.

As concerns this clone: The missing CDR3 end, 3 residues past where the read stops, is filled in from the germline J gene. The chain has TRBV7-9 and TRBJ2-5; TRBD1 matches at 9 bases. CDR3 length: 15 residues. V gave up 1 base and J gave up 6 bases; unmatched junction bases: 6. The germline gives CDR1 SEHNR, CDR2 FQNEAQ (reference sequence). CDR3 region: CASSLEGTGWKTQYF. The sequenced part of the CDR3 DNA is TGTGCCAGCAGCTTAGAAGGGACAGGGTGGAAGACC.

Notes on this clone: Read sequence stops 3 residues before the CDR3 end, and the germline J gene provides the missing end. The V gene is TRBV6-2 or TRBV6-3, the J gene TRBJ2-7; TRBD2 matches 7 bases. The CDR3 extends over 16 amino acids. V was clipped by 0 bases and J by 0 bases; unmatched bases: 5. Germline loops: CDR1 MNHEY, CDR2 SVGEGT. CDR3 DNA, as far as it was read: TGTGCCAGCAGTTACTCGCCTAGCGGAAGCTCCTACGAG. It specifies CASSYSPSGSSYE. The full CDR3 reads CASSYSPSGSSYEQYF.

The sequenced part of the CDR3 DNA is TGTGCCAGTAGCATCTCCCTTGGGGACAGGGAGATCTACGAC. This sequence encodes CASSISLGDREIYD. From start to end, the CDR3 is CASSISLGDREIYDYTF. This rearrangement joins TRBV19 to TRBJ1-2; TRBD1 matches at 9 bases. The missing CDR3 end, 3 residues past where the read stops, is filled in from the germline J gene. Germline V gives CDR1 LNHDA, CDR2 SQIVND (reference sequence). The CDR3 sequence is 17 residues long.

With regard to this clone: The sequenced fragment ends 3 residues before the CDR3 boundary, so the rest is inferred from the germline J gene. This chain connects TRBV19 to TRBJ1-5, with a weak D call TRBD1 (6 bases). The V end lost 5 bases, the J end lost 0 bases, and 11 bases lay between the germline ends. Germline CDR1 is LNHDA and CDR2 is SQIVND (reference sequence). This CDR3 is 15 amino acids long. CDR3 region: CASSPDRNSNQPQHF. The CDR3 DNA, read in part, is TGTGCCAGTAGTCCCGACAGGAATAGCAATCAGCCC. Full variable domain (rest looked up from reference TRBV19 and TRBJ1-5): DGGITQSPKYLFRKEGQNVTLSCEQNLNHDAMYWYRQDPGQGLRLIYYSQIVNDFQKGDIAEGYSVSREKKESFPLTVTSAQKNPTAFYLCASSPDRNSNQPQHFGDGTRLSIL.

Note on this clone: From the germline J gene comes the end of the CDR3, since the read stops 3 residues before it. The chain joins TRBV20-1 to TRBJ1-1, with 9 bases identical to TRBD1. Per germline, CDR1 DFQATT and CDR2 SNEGSKA (reference sequence). Trimming at V came to 5 bases and at J to 6 bases, leaving 10 bases not matched to a gene. The CDR3 runs 14 residues. This CDR3 is CSAFRDRANSEAFF. The sequenced CDR3 bases are TGCAGTGCTTTCAGGGACAGGGCTAACTCTGAA.

Points on this clone: The read comes to an end 3 residues before the CDR3 does, leaving the germline J gene to fill in the end. V usage is TRBV20-1 and J usage is TRBJ1-2; the match to TRBD1 covers 8 bases. The germline V gene has CDR1 DFQATT and CDR2 SNEGSKA (reference sequence). The CDR3 length is 11 residues. The part of the CDR3 DNA that was read is TGCAGTGCCGGAGACAGGGGCGGC. It specifies CSAGDRGG. The complete CDR3 reads CSAGDRGGYTF.

For this clone: Read data end 3 residues before the CDR3 end; the end is taken from the germline J gene. The rearrangement links TRBV20-1 to TRBJ1-4; 8 nucleotides line up with TRBD1. Germline loops: CDR1 DFQATT, CDR2 SNEGSKA (reference sequence). CDR3 size: 13 residues. With 3 bases clipped from V and 8 bases from J, the junction kept 5 bases outside the gene matches. The CDR3 DNA, read in part, is TGCAGTGCTAGGACAGGGGTTGCCGAAAAA. This codes for CSARTGVAEK. The whole CDR3 sequence reads CSARTGVAEKLFF.

About this clone itself: Read sequence stops 3 residues before the CDR3 end, and the germline J gene provides the missing end. The rearrangement joins TRBV20-1 to TRBJ2-7, with 10 bases that match TRBD2. CDR3 length: 13 amino acids. In germline, CDR1 is DFQATT, CDR2 SNEGSKA (reference sequence). Losses at the gene ends were 4 bases for V and 2 bases for J; bases not matched to a gene: 2. Partial CDR3 DNA: TGCAGTGCTATAGCGGGAGGAGCCTACGAG. Protein: CSAIAGGAYE. The whole CDR3 protein is CSAIAGGAYEQYF.

In the case of this clone: Sequencing ends 3 residues short of the CDR3 end; the germline J gene provides the rest. The chain uses TRBV5-6 and TRBJ2-4; 9 bases align to TRBD1. The CDR3 runs to 15 residues. CDR1 SGHDT and CDR2 YYEEEE come from the germline V gene. The sequenced CDR3 bases are TGTGCCAGCAGCTTGGGGACAGGGGCTTCCTATGGT. It encodes CASSLGTGASYG. The full CDR3 protein reads CASSLGTGASYGQYF.

The CDR3 spells CASSLAQDGVGGYTF. The CDR3 bases that were read are TGTGCCAGCAGCTTAGCGCAGGATGGCGTGGGCGGC. This sequence joins TRBV7-6 and TRBJ1-2; no reliable D call. The read ends 3 residues before the CDR3 terminus; that terminus is restored from the germline J gene. CDR3 length: 15 amino acids. In germline, CDR1 is SGHVS, CDR2 FNYEAQ.

As to this clone: The read ends 3 residues before the CDR3 terminus; that terminus is restored from the germline J gene. This chain joins TRBV14 and TRBJ2-7; tentatively, D is TRBD1 (6 bases). The CDR3 sequence is 13 residues long. V was cut by 0 bases and J by 5 bases, with 8 bases left in between. Germline CDR1 SGHDN, CDR2 FVKESK. The CDR3 sequence is CASSQDGGHEQYF. Incomplete CDR3 DNA: TGTGCCAGCAGCCAAGATGGGGGCCACGAG. The whole variable domain, filled in from reference TRBV14 and TRBJ2-7, reads EAGVTQFPSHSVIEKGQTVTLRCDPISGHDNLYWYRRVMGKEIKFLLHFVKESKQDESGMPNNRFLAERTGGTYSTLKVQPAELEDSGVYFCASSQDGGHEQYFGPGTRLTVT.

This clone is identified as medium-sized from frequency. The read ends 3 residues shy of where the CDR3 ends; the end is completed using the germline J gene. The chain carries TRBV19 and TRBJ2-3; 12 nucleotides align to TRBD2. The CDR3 is 15 residues long. The junction had 7 bases not matched to a gene; V was cut back by 5 bases and J by 7 bases. Germline V gene lookup returns CDR1 LNHDA and CDR2 SQIVND (reference sequence). The DNA read from the CDR3 is TGTGCCAGTAGTGTCGGACTAGCGGGAATCTATACG. It yields the protein CASSVGLAGIYT. The complete CDR3 sequence is CASSVGLAGIYTQYF.

As to this clone: The sequence runs out 3 residues before the end of the CDR3; the remainder is reconstructed from the germline J gene. The chain is built from TRBV29-1 and TRBJ2-5, with 8 bases matching TRBD2. The junction had 3 bases not matched to a gene; V was cut back by 3 bases and J by 3 bases. Per the germline V gene, CDR1 is SQVTM and CDR2 is ANQGSEA. The CDR3 is made up of 13 amino acids. The CDR3 loop is CSVEGTRKETQYF. CDR3 DNA (partial): TGCAGCGTTGAGGGGACTAGAAAAGAGACC.

Notes on this clone: Read sequence stops 3 residues before the CDR3 end, and the germline J gene provides the missing end. V gene TRBV19 combines with J gene TRBJ1-4; 7 positions match TRBD1. Germline V lookup: CDR1 LNHDA, CDR2 SQIVND (reference sequence). The CDR3 sequence is 16 residues long. J was trimmed by 5 bases and V by 4 bases; bases with no gene match: 10. The CDR3 DNA, read in part, is TGTGCCAGTAGTAACGAGGTACAGGGGACGAATGAAAAA. This sequence encodes CASSNEVQGTNEK. In full, the CDR3 is CASSNEVQGTNEKLFF. Complete variable domain (other parts from reference TRBV19 and TRBJ1-4): DGGITQSPKYLFRKEGQNVTLSCEQNLNHDAMYWYRQDPGQGLRLIYYSQIVNDFQKGDIAEGYSVSREKKESFPLTVTSAQKNPTAFYLCASSNEVQGTNEKLFFGSGTQLSVL.